The 4 T cell receptor beta chains below come from one sample, sequenced in a study of T cells in Graves' hyperthyroidism and ophthalmopathy. Template material for amplifying TCR beta CDR3 regions consisted of RNA transcripts. HTBI primers were employed in a first-round RT-PCR of the TCR CDR3. TCRdb ran MiXCR on the multiplex PCR reads and lists one entry per CDR3 protein. The profile shows 500,000 to 800,000 distinct CDR3 sequences, approximately 42% of them singletons. Sequencing was carried out using peripheral blood or thyroid tissue (not recorded which). These receptors were obtained from an adult man with Graves' disease, either hyperthyroidism or ophthalmopathy (not recorded which).

The chain uses TRBV25-1 and TRBJ1-2; TRBD1 is a possible D gene (6 bases). This CDR3 is built from 14 residues. V was pared by 6 bases and J by 4 bases, with 15 bases between. Per germline, CDR1 MGHDK and CDR2 SYGVNS. The CDR3 region has the DNA TGTGCCAGCAGCCAAGAGGGGGGATCCTATGGCTACACCTTC. Translated, it gives CASSQEGGSYGYTF.

This chain connects TRBV7-3 to TRBJ2-5, with a tentative D call TRBD1 (5 bases). CDR1 and CDR2 from the germline V gene are SGHTA and FQGTGA. Between the trimmed V and J ends, which lost 5 bases and 5 bases, there was a span of 15 bases. There are 14 residues in the CDR3. The CDR3 nucleotides read TGTGCCAGCAGCCCTAACAGGCTCGCGGAGACCCAGTACTTC. It codes for CASSPNRLAETQYF. Full variable domain (missing parts from reference TRBV7-3 and TRBJ2-5): GAGVSQTPSNKVTEKGKYVELRCDPISGHTALYWYRQSLGQGPEFLIYFQGTGAADDSGLPNDRFFAVRPEGSVSTLKIQRTERGDSAVYLCASSPNRLAETQYFGPGTRLLVL.

This clonotype was counted at least ten times. This chain uses TRBV5-1 with TRBJ1-2; 7 nucleotides align to TRBD1. This CDR3 comprises 13 residues. The V segment lost 5 bases and the J segment 7 bases; nucleotides outside the gene matches: 8. Germline V gene data show CDR1 as SGHRS and CDR2 as YFSETQ. CDR3 nucleotide sequence: TGCGCCAGCAGTAAGGAGGGGGCGTCTGGCTACACCTTC. This encodes CASSKEGASGYTF.

This clonotype came up many times. The chain uses TRBV7-8 and TRBJ2-5; 12 positions agree with TRBD2. The CDR3 runs to 16 residues. V dropped 4 bases and J dropped 5; count of bases not matched to a gene: 8. Germline CDR1 and CDR2: SGHVS and FQNEAQ. Here the CDR3 reads CASSSGLAGSQETQYF. CDR3 nucleotides: TGTGCCAGCAGCTCCGGACTAGCGGGAAGTCAGGAGACCCAGTACTTC.